This T cell receptor beta chain was identified during a study of T-cell reconstitution after alpha-beta-depleted transplantation in children. During its preparation, the TCRbeta library received unique molecular identifiers. MiXCR, applied by TCRdb to the PCR reads, yields one record per CDR3 protein. The sample includes approximately 1,000,000 distinct CDR3 sequences, about 26% of them seen just once. This specimen consisted of PBMCs, mostly from graft donor cells, obtained 360 days after TCRalphabeta/CD19-depleted stem cell transplant. The clonotype comes from a boy younger than two who had a stem cell transplant for SCID, so the T cells may come from the graft donor.

The CDR3 sequence is CACGQGASYGYTF. The DNA for the CDR3 is TGTGCCTGCGGACAGGGCGCAAGCTATGGCTACACCTTC. The chain recombines TRBV30 with TRBJ1-2; TRBD1 matches at 8 bases. Losses at the gene ends were 6 bases for V and 4 bases for J; bases not matched to a gene: 7. Germline values: CDR1 GTSNPN, CDR2 SVGIG (reference sequence). The CDR3 has 13 amino acids.